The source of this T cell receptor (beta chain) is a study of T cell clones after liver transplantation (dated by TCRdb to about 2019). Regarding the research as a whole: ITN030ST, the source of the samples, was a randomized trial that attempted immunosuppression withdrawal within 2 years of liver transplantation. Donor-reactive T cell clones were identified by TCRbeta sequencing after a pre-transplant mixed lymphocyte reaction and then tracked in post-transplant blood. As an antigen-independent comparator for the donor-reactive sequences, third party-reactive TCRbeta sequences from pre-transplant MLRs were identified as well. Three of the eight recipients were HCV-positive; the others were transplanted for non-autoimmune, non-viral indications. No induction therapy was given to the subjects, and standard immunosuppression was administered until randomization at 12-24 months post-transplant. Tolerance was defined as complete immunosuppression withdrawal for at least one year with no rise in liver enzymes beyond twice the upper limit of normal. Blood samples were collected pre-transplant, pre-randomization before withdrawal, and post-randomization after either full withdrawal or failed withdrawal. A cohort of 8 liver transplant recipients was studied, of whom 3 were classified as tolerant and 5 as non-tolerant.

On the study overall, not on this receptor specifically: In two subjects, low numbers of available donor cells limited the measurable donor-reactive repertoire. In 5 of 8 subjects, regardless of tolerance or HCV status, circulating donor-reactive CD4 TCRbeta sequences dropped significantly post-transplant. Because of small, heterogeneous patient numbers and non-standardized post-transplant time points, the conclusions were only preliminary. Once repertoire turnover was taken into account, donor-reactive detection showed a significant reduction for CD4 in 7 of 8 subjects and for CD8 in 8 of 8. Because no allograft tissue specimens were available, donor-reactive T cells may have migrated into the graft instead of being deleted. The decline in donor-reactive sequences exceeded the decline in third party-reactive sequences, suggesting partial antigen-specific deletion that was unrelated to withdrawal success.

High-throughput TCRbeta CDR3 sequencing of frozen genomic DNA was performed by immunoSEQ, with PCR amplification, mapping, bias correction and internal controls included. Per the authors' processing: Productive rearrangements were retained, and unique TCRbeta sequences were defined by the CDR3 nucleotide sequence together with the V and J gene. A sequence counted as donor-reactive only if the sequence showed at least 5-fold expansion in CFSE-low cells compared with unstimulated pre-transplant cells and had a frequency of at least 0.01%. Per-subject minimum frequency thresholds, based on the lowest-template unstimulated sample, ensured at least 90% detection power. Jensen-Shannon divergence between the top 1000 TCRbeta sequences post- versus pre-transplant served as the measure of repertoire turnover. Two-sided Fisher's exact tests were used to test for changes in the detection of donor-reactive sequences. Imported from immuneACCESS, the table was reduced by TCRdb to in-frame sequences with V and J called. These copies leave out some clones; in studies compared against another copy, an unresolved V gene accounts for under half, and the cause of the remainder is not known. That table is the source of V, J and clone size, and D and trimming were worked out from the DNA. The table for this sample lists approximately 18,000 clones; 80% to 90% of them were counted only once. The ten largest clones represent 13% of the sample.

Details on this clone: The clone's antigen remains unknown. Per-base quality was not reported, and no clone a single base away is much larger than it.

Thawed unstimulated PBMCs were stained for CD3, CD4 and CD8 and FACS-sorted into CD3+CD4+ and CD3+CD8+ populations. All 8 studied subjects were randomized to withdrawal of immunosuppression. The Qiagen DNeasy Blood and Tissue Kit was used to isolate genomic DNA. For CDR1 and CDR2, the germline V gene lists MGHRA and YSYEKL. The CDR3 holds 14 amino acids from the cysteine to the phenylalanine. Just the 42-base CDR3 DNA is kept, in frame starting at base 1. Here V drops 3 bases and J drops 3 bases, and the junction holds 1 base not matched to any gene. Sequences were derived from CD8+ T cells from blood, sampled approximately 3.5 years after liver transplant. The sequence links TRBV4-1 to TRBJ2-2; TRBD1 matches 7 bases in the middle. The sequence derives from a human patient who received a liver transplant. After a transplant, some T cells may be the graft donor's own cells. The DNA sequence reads TGCGCCAGCAGCCAGGGACAGCACACCGGGGAGCTGTTTTTT. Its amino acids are CASSQGQHTGELFF.